The 24 T cell receptor beta chains below come from one sample, sequenced in a study of immune reconstitution after stem cell transplant in scleroderma. TCRdb processed the RT-PCR reads anew with MiXCR; each CDR3 protein has one entry. The repertoire holds around 730 distinct CDR3 sequences, less than 9.5% seen once, with around a third in the top ten. The specimen was obtained before or after autologous hematopoietic stem cell transplantation (not recorded which). All receptors derive from a male donor with systemic sclerosis.

This clonotype is judged medium-sized. The V and J genes are TRBV20-1 and TRBJ1-2, with D unclear. The CDR3 length is 10 residues. The germline V gene encodes CDR1 DFQATT and CDR2 SNEGSKA (reference sequence). The V end lost 2 bases, the J end lost 12 bases, and 10 bases lay between the germline ends. CDR3 loop: CSARNVGDTF. CDR3 sequence (DNA): TGCAGTGCTAGAAATGTGGGAGACACCTTC.

This clonotype rates as large (0.1 to 1%). CDR3 in amino acids: CATSDPWGTSGSLSGYNEQFF. The CDR3 coding sequence is TGTGCCACCAGTGACCCCTGGGGTACTAGCGGGAGTTTATCTGGCTACAATGAGCAGTTCTTC. This chain connects TRBV24-1 to TRBJ2-1; 11 bases are a match to TRBD2. The CDR3 length is 21 residues. V was pared by 4 bases and J by 3 bases, with 19 bases of the junction left unmatched. The germline V gene encodes CDR1 KGHDR and CDR2 SFDVKD.

By share of the sample, this clonotype is medium-sized (0.01 to 0.1%). This rearrangement joins TRBV29-1 to TRBJ1-1, with D possibly matching TRBD1 (5 bases). Germline lookup yields CDR1 SQVTM and CDR2 ANQGSEA. There are 17 residues in the CDR3. V lost 4 bases, J lost 0 bases, and 21 bases lay in between. CDR3 DNA sequence: TGCAGCGTTGTTAGGGGCCCGGGGCAGCTTATGAACACTGAAGCTTTCTTT. Amino acid sequence: CSVVRGPGQLMNTEAFF.

Judged by abundance, this clonotype is large (0.1 to 1%). The V gene is TRBV20-1, the J gene TRBJ1-5, with D unresolved. The V end was cut by 0 bases, the J end by 0 bases, with 12 bases between. The CDR3 is 16 residues long. Germline V CDR1 and CDR2: DFQATT, SNEGSKA (reference sequence). DNA of the CDR3: TGCAGTGCTAGAGACGGAGGCCCGTCTAGCAATCAGCCCCAGCATTTT. Amino acids: CSARDGGPSSNQPQHF.

By sample fraction, this clonotype is medium-sized. This sequence joins TRBV10-3 and TRBJ2-7; TRBD1 aligns across 11 bases. Germline CDR1 reads ENHRY; CDR2 reads SYGVKD. Trimming took 4 bases from V and 6 from J; bases not matched to a gene: 11. The CDR3 length is 16 residues. The CDR3 DNA is TGTGCCATCAGTGCCCGCCGGGACAGGGGGATCGGCGAGCAGTACTTC. Protein: CAISARRDRGIGEQYF.

This clonotype ranks as medium-sized. The chain couples TRBV6-2 or TRBV6-3 to TRBJ2-1, with TRBD2 as a possible D gene (6 bases). Trimming removed 7 bases at V and 7 bases at J, with 20 bases between. Germline CDR1 reads MNHEY; CDR2 reads SVGEGT. CDR3 length equals 15 residues. The CDR3 protein is CASKAQDYEVNEQFF. Written as DNA, the CDR3 is TGTGCCAGCAAGGCCCAGGACTATGAGGTTAATGAGCAGTTCTTC.

On this clonotype: A much larger clone sits a single nucleotide away, making a read error possible. The chain has TRBV10-3 and TRBJ2-1; D possibly corresponds to TRBD2 (5 bases). The V gene's germline CDR1 is ENHRY and CDR2 SYGVKD. The CDR3 contains 15 residues. Here the CDR3 reads CAISVGEGSYNGQFF. CDR3 in DNA: TGTGCCATCAGTGTCGGCGAGGGCTCCTACAATGGGCAGTTCTTC.

Relative to its sample, this clonotype is medium-sized. V is TRBV20-1 and J is TRBJ1-1, with D possibly being TRBD1 (6 bases). V shed 5 bases and J shed 0 bases, with 10 bases lying between them. Per the germline V gene, CDR1 is DFQATT and CDR2 is SNEGSKA (reference sequence). There are 13 residues in the CDR3. The CDR3, as DNA: TGCAGTGCTCCCGGGACACTGAACACTGAAGCTTTCTTT. Its translation: CSAPGTLNTEAFF.

By frequency in the sample, this clonotype is large. CDR3 coding DNA: TGCAGTGCTAGCATTAGTGTGGGGACAGGGTTCAATGAGCAGTTCTTC. As protein: CSASISVGTGFNEQFF. The V gene is TRBV20-1, the J gene TRBJ2-1; 9 bases line up with TRBD1. The CDR3 length is 16 residues. V gave up 3 bases and J gave up 6 bases; unmatched junction bases: 12. CDR1 and CDR2 (germline): DFQATT, SNEGSKA (reference sequence).

By sample share, this clonotype is medium-sized. The V call is TRBV20-1, the J call TRBJ2-1, with 10 bases identical to TRBD2. The V gene end was trimmed by 1 base and the J gene end by 7 bases; junction bases not matched to a gene: 7. Germline CDR1 is DFQATT and CDR2 is SNEGSKA (reference sequence). The CDR3 is made up of 15 amino acids. CDR3 DNA: TGCAGTGCTAGAGTTTCTAGCGGGAGAGTTAATGAGCAGTTCTTC. Amino acids: CSARVSSGRVNEQFF.

Within the sample, this clonotype is large. V is TRBV7-3 and J is TRBJ2-3; no firm D call. This CDR3 region has 12 residues. The V gene's germline CDR1 is SGHTA and CDR2 FQGTGA. The V and J ends lost 1 base and 6 bases respectively, with 5 bases between them. The CDR3 sequence: CASSLNGDTQYF. In nucleotides, the CDR3 is TGTGCCAGCAGCTTAAATGGTGATACGCAGTATTTT. Variable domain in full (rest from reference TRBV7-3 and TRBJ2-3): GAGVSQTPSNKVTEKGKYVELRCDPISGHTALYWYRQSLGQGPEFLIYFQGTGAADDSGLPNDRFFAVRPEGSVSTLKIQRTERGDSAVYLCASSLNGDTQYFGPGTRLTVL.

Sample share makes this clonotype large. This chain joins TRBV7-2 and TRBJ2-1; 8 bases are shared with TRBD2. Germline CDR1 is SGHTA and CDR2 is FQGNSA. The V segment lost 5 bases and the J segment 4 bases; nucleotides outside the gene matches: 13. The CDR3 contains 17 residues. CDR3 protein: CASSVRSGSRVYNEQFF. The CDR3 DNA sequence: TGTGCCAGCAGCGTTAGGAGCGGGAGTAGGGTGTACAATGAGCAGTTCTTC.

This clonotype is termed large. The chain is built from TRBV2 and TRBJ1-4, with D unresolved. The germline V gene has CDR1 SNHLY and CDR2 FYNNEI. The ends were cut back, 3 bases at V and 8 bases at J, with 16 bases in the middle. This CDR3 is built from 15 residues. This CDR3 is CASSEVEFLGEKLFF. CDR3 nucleotides: TGTGCCAGCAGTGAGGTGGAATTCCTCGGGGAAAAACTGTTTTTT.

In this sample, this clonotype is large. This chain uses TRBV10-3 with TRBJ2-7; 10 bases are shared with TRBD2. V was clipped by 4 bases and J by 5 bases; unmatched bases: 8. Germline CDR1 and CDR2: ENHRY and SYGVKD. The length of the CDR3 is 15 residues. CDR3 amino acids: CAISGASGSLDEQYF. CDR3 bases: TGTGCCATCAGTGGGGCTAGCGGGAGTTTGGACGAGCAGTACTTC.

This clonotype is labeled medium-sized. The chain uses TRBV29-1 and TRBJ1-3; D unclear. The CDR3 spans 13 residues. The germline gives CDR1 SQVTM, CDR2 ANQGSEA. Deletions cut 4 bases from V and 0 bases from J, with 7 bases between. The CDR3 DNA reads as TGCAGCGTTGTAAAAGGCTCTGGAAACACCATATATTTT. Translation: CSVVKGSGNTIYF.

Judged by abundance, this clonotype is large (0.1 to 1%). The chain combines TRBV6-2 or TRBV6-3 with TRBJ2-1; no definite D call. The CDR3 has 13 residues. CDR1 is MNHEY, CDR2 SVGEGT, per germline. V gave up 10 bases and J gave up 8 bases, with 18 bases separating them. The CDR3 reads CATELPPGDEQFF. The DNA of the CDR3 is TGTGCCACCGAACTACCCCCGGGCGATGAGCAGTTCTTC.

By frequency in the sample, this clonotype is large. V and J are TRBV20-1 and TRBJ1-1, with 7 bases fitting TRBD1. The CDR3 runs to 13 residues. The trim removed 6 bases at V and 0 bases at J, leaving 4 bases unmatched. Looked up from germline, CDR1 is DFQATT and CDR2 is SNEGSKA (reference sequence). CDR3 protein: CSAPGQLNTEAFF. The DNA of the CDR3 is TGCAGTGCCCCGGGACAGTTGAACACTGAAGCTTTCTTT.

Relative to its sample, this clonotype is medium-sized. The CDR3 bases are TGCAGCTCCTGGACAGCGAACACTGAAGCTTTCTTT. Translation: CSSWTANTEAFF. The chain is built from TRBV29-1 and TRBJ1-1, with TRBD1 as a possible D gene (6 bases). Per germline, CDR1 SQVTM and CDR2 ANQGSEA. Trimming took off 8 bases at V and 1 base at J, with 11 bases between the two ends. This CDR3 region has 12 residues.

This clonotype is labeled large (0.1 to 1%). The chain employs TRBV29-1 and TRBJ1-2, with D possibly TRBD1 on 6 matching bases. Trimming cost V 3 bases and J 0 bases, with 14 bases left between them. Germline V gene sequence: CDR1 SQVTM, CDR2 ANQGSEA. This CDR3 spans 15 amino acids. The CDR3, as DNA: TGCAGCGTTGAGGACAGCGAGTTAGCTAACTATGGCTACACCTTC. This gives the protein CSVEDSELANYGYTF.

This clonotype is medium-sized. This rearrangement joins TRBV13 to TRBJ2-7; D is unresolved. V was cut by 0 bases and J by 4 bases, with 10 bases left in between. The CDR3 spans 14 residues. In germline, CDR1 is PRHDT, CDR2 FYEKMQ (reference sequence). CDR3 DNA: TGTGCCAGCAGCTTAGGGTTCATGGGGTACGAGCAGTACTTC. This encodes CASSLGFMGYEQYF.

This clonotype came up a few times. Compared with germline, one end of the junction differs, possibly owing to a read error. V gene TRBV20-1 combines with J gene TRBJ1-1; 7 nucleotides line up with TRBD1. There are 14 residues in the CDR3. Germline values: CDR1 DFQATT, CDR2 SNEGSKA (reference sequence). The CDR3, as DNA: TGCAGTGCCAGCCCCGGGACAGCGAACACTGAAGCCTTCTTT. It translates to CSASPGTANTEAFF.

This clonotype is categorized as medium-sized. The chain carries TRBV29-1 and TRBJ2-3, with 9 nucleotides matching TRBD2. This CDR3 has 14 residues. The V gene's germline CDR1 is SQVTM and CDR2 ANQGSEA. V was pared by 5 bases and J by 2 bases, with 5 bases of the junction left unmatched. In DNA form, the CDR3 reads TGCAGCGTTCGACTAGCGGACCTCACAGATACGCAGTATTTT. This codes for CSVRLADLTDTQYF.

Relative to its sample, this clonotype is medium-sized (0.01 to 0.1%). The V gene is TRBV5-6, the J gene TRBJ2-7; D not certain. This CDR3 region has 14 residues. Trimming removed 3 bases at V and 0 bases at J, with 10 bases between. Germline CDR1 SGHDT, CDR2 YYEEEE. The CDR3 protein is CASSSSGDSYEQYF. CDR3 coding DNA: TGTGCCAGCAGCTCCTCTGGGGACTCCTACGAGCAGTACTTC.

A word on this clonotype: Mismatch with germline at one junction end may stem from a read error. The chain couples TRBV10-2 to TRBJ2-4; 8 bases agree with TRBD2. The CDR3 runs to 16 residues. The germline CDR1 and CDR2 sequences are WSHSY and SAAADI. Written as DNA, the CDR3 is TGCGTCAGCAGGGGACTAGATGAGGGCATAAAAAACATTCAGTACTTC. Residues: CVSRGLDEGIKNIQYF.